The 5 T cell receptor beta chains listed next were all sequenced from one sample in a study of glioma-infiltrating T cells after dendritic cell vaccination. The assay was immunoSEQ multiplex PCR, and TCRdb's table has in-frame clones only and misses some. Of around 73,000 clones in the sample, almost 85% were seen once. Sequenced material: blood, taken before dendritic cell vaccination. The receptors here all came from a human donor with glioblastoma.

The chain joins TRBV7-8 to TRBJ1-3; 8 bases fit TRBD1. Trimming removed 3 bases from V and 4 bases from J; junction bases left unmatched: 11. The CDR3 is 17 amino acids. Looked up from germline, CDR1 is SGHVS and CDR2 is FQNEAQ. CDR3: CASSFSQRQGSGNTIYF. The CDR3 nucleotides are TGTGCCAGCAGCTTTTCGCAACGACAGGGGTCAGGAAACACCATATATTTT.

The genes are TRBV2 and TRBJ1-2, with D perhaps matching TRBD1 (5 bases). This CDR3 contains 14 residues. Trimming removed 4 bases from V and 3 bases from J, with 12 bases in between. Germline values: CDR1 SNHLY, CDR2 FYNNEI. The CDR3 protein is CASSVGGLYYGYTF. The CDR3 bases are TGTGCCAGCAGTGTCGGGGGTCTGTACTATGGCTACACCTTC. The variable domain in full, with the rest retrieved from reference TRBV2 and TRBJ1-2, is EPEVTQTPSHQVTQMGQEVILRCVPISNHLYFYWYRQILGQKVEFLVSFYNNEISEKSEIFDDQFSVERPDGSNFTLKIRSTKLEDSAMYFCASSVGGLYYGYTFGSGTRLTVV.

The genes are TRBV18 and TRBJ1-2; 10 bases map to TRBD1. The CDR3 is made up of 15 amino acids. The V segment lost 2 bases and the J segment 8 bases; nucleotides outside the gene matches: 8. Germline V gene sequence: CDR1 KGHSH, CDR2 LQKENI. In DNA, the CDR3 is TGTGCCAGCTCACCAGCGGGACAGGGGTTCAACGGCTACACCTTC. This gives the protein CASSPAGQGFNGYTF.

The chain carries TRBV7-2 and TRBJ1-5, with D possibly being TRBD1 (5 bases). The CDR3 is made up of 14 amino acids. V lost 5 bases and J lost 4, with 12 bases in between. The germline gives CDR1 SGHTA, CDR2 FQGNSA. The CDR3 nucleotides read TGTGCCAGCAGCCTCCGGGGGGGTAATCAGCCCCAGCATTTT. As protein: CASSLRGGNQPQHF.

This sequence joins TRBV6-5 and TRBJ1-1, with D perhaps matching TRBD1 (5 bases). The CDR3 covers 15 residues. Trimming took off 0 bases at V and 4 bases at J, with 12 bases between the two ends. Germline CDR1 reads MNHEY; CDR2 reads SVGAGI. In nucleotides, the CDR3 is TGTGCCAGCAGTTACTCGATCCAGGGAGGCACTGAAGCTTTCTTT. Amino acids: CASSYSIQGGTEAFF.